Below are 17 T cell receptor beta chains sequenced from a single sample in a study of blood T cell repertoires in COVID-19. Profiling relied on immunoSEQ multiplex PCR, and the TCRdb table lists in-frame clones only, not all of them. Here the sample spans about 280,000 clones, approximately 86% being singletons. Material: peripheral blood. The receptor set was obtained from a woman aged 25 to 45 who had recovered from COVID-19.

Here the CDR3 DNA reads TGTGCCAGCAGCTTAGGCGACGCGGGGAGGGCCGAAGAGCAGTACTTC. It specifies CASSLGDAGRAEEQYF. V gene TRBV7-2 combines with J gene TRBJ2-7; 7 nucleotides align to TRBD2. CDR3 length: 16 amino acids. CDR1 and CDR2 from the germline V gene are SGHTA and FQGNSA. Trimming cost V 1 base and J 7 bases; bases outside gene matches: 13. The full variable domain, its missing parts supplied by reference TRBV7-2 and TRBJ2-7, is GAGVSQSPSNKVTEKGKDVELRCDPISGHTALYWYRQSLGQGLEFLIYFQGNSAPDKSGLPSDRFSAERTGGSVSTLTIQRTQQEDSAVYLCASSLGDAGRAEEQYFGPGTRLTVT.

This rearrangement joins TRBV14 to TRBJ1-2; TRBD1 is a possible D gene (5 bases). The CDR3 sequence is 13 residues long. Germline loops: CDR1 SGHDN, CDR2 FVKESK. Deletions cut 1 base from V and 4 bases from J, with 7 bases between. CDR3 nucleotides: TGTGCCAGCAGCCAAGGGGGCACCTATGGCTACACCTTC. Encoded protein: CASSQGGTYGYTF. Using reference TRBV14 and TRBJ1-2 for the parts outside the CDR3, the full variable domain is EAGVTQFPSHSVIEKGQTVTLRCDPISGHDNLYWYRRVMGKEIKFLLHFVKESKQDESGMPNNRFLAERTGGTYSTLKVQPAELEDSGVYFCASSQGGTYGYTFGSGTRLTVV.

This clone occurred once. The genes are TRBV5-1 and TRBJ1-3; TRBD1 agrees at 8 bases. The junction had 11 bases not matched to a gene; V was cut back by 4 bases and J by 8 bases. The CDR3 is made up of 15 amino acids. Germline CDR1 and CDR2: SGHRS and YFSETQ. The CDR3 protein is CASSARTGSRDTIYF. The CDR3 DNA reads TGCGCCAGCAGCGCAAGGACAGGGTCCAGGGACACCATATATTTT. The whole variable domain, filled in from reference TRBV5-1 and TRBJ1-3, reads KAGVTQTPRYLIKTRGQQVTLSCSPISGHRSVSWYQQTPGQGLQFLFEYFSETQRNKGNFPGRFSGRQFSNSRSEMNVSTLELGDSALYLCASSARTGSRDTIYFGEGSWLTVV.

This clone was seen a handful of times. V is TRBV6-5 and J is TRBJ2-7, with 9 bases lining up with TRBD1. This CDR3 comprises 15 residues. The V gene end was trimmed by 0 bases and the J gene end by 5 bases; junction bases not matched to a gene: 5. CDR1 is MNHEY, CDR2 SVGAGI, per germline. CDR3 bases: TGTGCCAGCAGTTACTCAGGACAGGGGATCCACGAGCAGTACTTC. It is translated as CASSYSGQGIHEQYF.

This chain links TRBV6-5 with TRBJ2-1; 8 bases map to TRBD2. The CDR3 length is 13 residues. Looked up from germline, CDR1 is MNHEY and CDR2 is SVGAGI. The trim removed 8 bases at V and 8 bases at J, leaving 8 bases unmatched. The CDR3 spells CASYGGALYEQFF. The CDR3 DNA is TGTGCCAGCTACGGGGGGGCTCTCTATGAGCAGTTCTTC.

The chain recombines TRBV5-1 with TRBJ1-1; a possible D gene is TRBD1 (6 bases). V lost 4 bases to trimming and J lost 1 base, with 11 bases between them. In germline, CDR1 is SGHRS, CDR2 YFSETQ. The CDR3 runs to 14 residues. The CDR3 nucleotides are TGCGCCAGCAGCCAAGGGGGTCCGAACACTGAAGCTTTCTTT. This gives the protein CASSQGGPNTEAFF.

The genes are TRBV29-1 and TRBJ1-1; D ambiguous. Trimming pared 4 bases from V and 0 bases from J, leaving 15 bases between. The CDR3 has 15 residues. Germline values: CDR1 SQVTM, CDR2 ANQGSEA. Here the CDR3 reads CSVVPVAAVNTEAFF. In DNA form, the CDR3 reads TGCAGCGTTGTTCCCGTGGCTGCGGTGAACACTGAAGCTTTCTTT.

V is TRBV27 and J is TRBJ2-1; no clear D. V was shortened by 3 bases and J by 0 bases, with 9 bases between the two germline ends. The germline gives CDR1 MNHEY, CDR2 SMNVEV (reference sequence). This CDR3 contains 15 residues. CDR3 nucleotide sequence: TGTGCCAGCAGTTTCTCCTCCCCCTCCTACAATGAGCAGTTCTTC. As protein: CASSFSSPSYNEQFF.

V and J are TRBV28 and TRBJ2-7; TRBD2 might be the D (5 bases). The CDR3 totals 11 residues. CDR1 is MDHEN and CDR2 is SYDVKM in the germline V gene. The V gene lost 8 bases and the J gene lost 4 bases, with 9 bases spanning the gap. The CDR3 DNA reads TGTGCCAGCCGGTCGGGGTACGAGCAGTACTTC. The encoded protein is CASRSGYEQYF.

This chain connects TRBV13 to TRBJ2-6, with unresolved D. Per germline, CDR1 PRHDT and CDR2 FYEKMQ (reference sequence). This CDR3 has 12 amino acids. Trimming pared 7 bases from V and 4 bases from J, leaving 5 bases between. CDR3 bases: TGTGCCAGCACGAGGGGGGCCAACGTCCTGACTTTC. Residues: CASTRGANVLTF.

CDR3 DNA sequence: TGTGCCAGCAGCTCCGGGACAGAGATCTACGAGCAGTACTTC. Protein sequence: CASSSGTEIYEQYF. This chain connects TRBV7-2 to TRBJ2-7; 7 nucleotides agree with TRBD1. The CDR3 covers 14 residues. Per germline, CDR1 SGHTA and CDR2 FQGNSA. The ends lost 4 bases at V and 3 bases at J; junction bases unmatched: 6.

This chain connects TRBV9 to TRBJ2-3, with 7 bases identical to TRBD2. V dropped 4 bases and J dropped 2; count of bases not matched to a gene: 10. This CDR3 comprises 16 residues. CDR1 is SGDLS, CDR2 YYNGEE, per germline. The CDR3 spells CASSRNPGGLTDTQYF. The CDR3 bases are TGTGCCAGCAGCAGAAATCCGGGAGGCCTCACAGATACGCAGTATTTT.

J is TRBJ2-5 and V is TRBV3-1 (or the pseudogene TRBV3-2); 8 positions agree with TRBD2. Germline V CDR1 and CDR2: LGHDT, YNNKEL (reference sequence). This CDR3 contains 13 residues. The CDR3 region is CVSGSGVEETQYF. The CDR3 nucleotides read TGTGTCTCGGGTAGCGGGGTTGAAGAGACCCAGTACTTC.

The chain combines TRBV7-8 with TRBJ2-1; weak D call: TRBD2 (5 bases). Germline V lookup: CDR1 SGHVS, CDR2 FQNEAQ. The CDR3 is made up of 16 amino acids. V was shortened by 5 bases and J by 4 bases, with 18 bases between the two germline ends. The CDR3 DNA reads as TGTGCCAGCAGCCACCACACCCGAGGGAGTTACAATGAGCAGTTCTTC. It encodes CASSHHTRGSYNEQFF.

The genes are TRBV13 and TRBJ1-5; the D gene is possibly TRBD1 (5 bases). Trimming took 2 bases from V and 2 from J, leaving 10 bases between them. Germline CDR1 PRHDT, CDR2 FYEKMQ (reference sequence). The CDR3 loop spans 15 amino acids. CDR3 sequence: CASSLRGSGNQPQHF. CDR3 coding DNA: TGTGCCAGCAGCTTACGGGGGAGCGGCAATCAGCCCCAGCATTTT.

As DNA, the CDR3 is TGTGCCTTTGGACCGGGGAGTATAGCTGAAGCTTTCTTT. Protein product: CAFGPGSIAEAFF. This rearrangement joins TRBV30 to TRBJ1-1; D uncertain. This CDR3 contains 13 residues. CDR1 and CDR2 (germline): GTSNPN, SVGIG (reference sequence). V was clipped by 7 bases and J by 6 bases, with 18 bases between them.

This clone is a singleton in its sample. The chain combines TRBV5-1 with TRBJ2-5, with TRBD2 as a possible D gene (5 bases). The CDR3 is made up of 15 amino acids. Per germline, CDR1 SGHRS and CDR2 YFSETQ. Deletions cut 0 bases from V and 9 bases from J, with 18 bases between. The CDR3, as DNA: TGCGCCAGCAGCTTGGTCGAGGGCCAAAGTTCTCCCCAGTACTTC. As protein: CASSLVEGQSSPQYF.